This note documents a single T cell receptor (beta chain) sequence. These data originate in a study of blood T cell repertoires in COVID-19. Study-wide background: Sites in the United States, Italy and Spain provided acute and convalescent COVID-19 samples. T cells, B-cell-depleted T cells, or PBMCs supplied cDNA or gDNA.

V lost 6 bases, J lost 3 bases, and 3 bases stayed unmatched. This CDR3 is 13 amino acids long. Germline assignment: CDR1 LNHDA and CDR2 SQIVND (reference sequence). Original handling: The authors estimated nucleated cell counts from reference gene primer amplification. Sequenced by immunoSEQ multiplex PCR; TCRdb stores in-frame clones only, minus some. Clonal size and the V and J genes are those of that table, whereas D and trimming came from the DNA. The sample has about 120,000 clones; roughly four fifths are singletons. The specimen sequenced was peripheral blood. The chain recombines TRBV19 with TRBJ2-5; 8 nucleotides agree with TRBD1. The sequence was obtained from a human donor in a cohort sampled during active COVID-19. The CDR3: CASSVQGEETQYF. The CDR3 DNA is TGTGCCAGTAGCGTACAGGGGGAAGAGACCCAGTACTTC.